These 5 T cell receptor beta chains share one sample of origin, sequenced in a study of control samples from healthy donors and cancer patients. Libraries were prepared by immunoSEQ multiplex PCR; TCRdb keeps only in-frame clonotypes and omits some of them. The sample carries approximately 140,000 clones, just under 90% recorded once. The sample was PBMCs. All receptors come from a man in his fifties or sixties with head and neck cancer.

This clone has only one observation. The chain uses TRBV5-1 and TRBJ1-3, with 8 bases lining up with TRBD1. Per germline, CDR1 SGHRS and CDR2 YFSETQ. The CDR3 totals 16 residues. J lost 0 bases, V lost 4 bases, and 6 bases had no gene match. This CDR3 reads CASSLETGDSGNTIYF. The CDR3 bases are TGCGCCAGCAGCCTGGAGACAGGGGACTCTGGAAACACCATATATTTT. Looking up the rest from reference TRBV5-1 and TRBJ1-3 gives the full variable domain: KAGVTQTPRYLIKTRGQQVTLSCSPISGHRSVSWYQQTPGQGLQFLFEYFSETQRNKGNFPGRFSGRQFSNSRSEMNVSTLELGDSALYLCASSLETGDSGNTIYFGEGSWLTVV.

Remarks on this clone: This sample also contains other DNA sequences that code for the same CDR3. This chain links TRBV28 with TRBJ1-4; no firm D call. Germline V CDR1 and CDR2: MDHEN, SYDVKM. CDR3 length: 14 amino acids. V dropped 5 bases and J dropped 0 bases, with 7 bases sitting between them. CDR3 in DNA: TGTGCCAGCAGTCTCCTACCAACTAATGAAAAACTGTTTTTT. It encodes CASSLLPTNEKLFF.

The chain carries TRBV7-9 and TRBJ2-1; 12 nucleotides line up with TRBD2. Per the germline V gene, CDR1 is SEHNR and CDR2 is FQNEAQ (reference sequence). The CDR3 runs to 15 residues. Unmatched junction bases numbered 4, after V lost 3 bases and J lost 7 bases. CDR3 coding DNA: TGTGCCAGCAGCTTGGTTGGACTAGCGGGAAATGAGCAGTTCTTC. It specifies CASSLVGLAGNEQFF.

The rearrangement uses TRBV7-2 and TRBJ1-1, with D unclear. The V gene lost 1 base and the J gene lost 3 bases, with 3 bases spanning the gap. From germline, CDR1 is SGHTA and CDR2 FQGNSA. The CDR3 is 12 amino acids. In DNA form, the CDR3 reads TGTGCCAGCAGCTTAGATTACACTGAAGCTTTCTTT. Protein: CASSLDYTEAFF.

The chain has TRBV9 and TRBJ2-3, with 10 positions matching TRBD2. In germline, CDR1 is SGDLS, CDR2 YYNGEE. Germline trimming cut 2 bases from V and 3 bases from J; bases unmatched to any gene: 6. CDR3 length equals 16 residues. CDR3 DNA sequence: TGTGCCAGCAGCGTGACTGGTAGCGGGAGGACAGATACGCAGTATTTT. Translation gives CASSVTGSGRTDTQYF.